A selection of T cell receptor beta chains follows, all from one sample in a study of cytomegalovirus exposure and HLA in healthy donors. Repertoires were generated with immunoSEQ multiplex PCR, while TCRdb's copy carries only in-frame clones and drops some. This table holds over 100,000 clones, roughly 63% found once. Material: PBMCs. The receptor set was obtained from a man in his forties or fifties in good health and CMV-seropositive. Each CDR3 is given with its conserved first and last residue. A D gene is named only where the DNA matches it firmly. Rows give clone size only sometimes, using once, few, many, or a class for an expanded clone.

>TRBJ1-6|TRBV13|.|.
TGTGCCAGCAGCTTATCAGGGGCTGGGAATTCACCCCTCCACTTT
CASSLSGAGNSPLHF
>TRBJ2-3|TRBV4-2|.|.
TGTGCCAGCAGCCGAGATAGACTCGCCACAGATACGCAGTATTTT
CASSRDRLATDTQYF
>TRBJ1-5|TRBV6-5|.|TRBD1
TGTGCCAGCAGTCCGGGACAGGGACGGGTGCATTTT
CASSPGQGRVHF
>TRBJ2-1|TRBV6-1|.|.
TGTGCCAGCAGTGGACTGACGGCGGCGGAATCCAATGAGCAGTTCTTC
CASSGLTAAESNEQFF
>TRBJ1-5|TRBV4-3|once|.
TGCGCCAGCAGCCAAGATCTTGGGGGCGACCAGCCCCAGCATTTT
CASSQDLGGDQPQHF
>TRBJ1-4|TRBV28|.|TRBD1
TGTGCCAGCAGTTTAGGGACAGGGCCGGGGGAAAAACTGTTTTTT
CASSLGTGPGEKLFF
>TRBJ2-1|TRBV12-5|.|.
TGTGCTAGTGGTTCCCTAGTCGGTGAGCAGTTCTTC
CASGSLVGEQFF
>TRBJ2-5|TRBV13|.|.
TGTGCCAGCAGGGGCCCCGGGAGCCAAGAGACCCAGTACTTC
CASRGPGSQETQYF
>TRBJ1-4|TRBV13|.|.
TGTGCCAGCAGCTTAGGAAGACAGGCGGGTCATGAAAAACTGTTTTTT
CASSLGRQAGHEKLFF
>TRBJ2-7|TRBV7-9|.|.
TGTGCCAGCAGCTTATTTGGGGCAGACACCTACGAGCAGTACTTC
CASSLFGADTYEQYF
>TRBJ2-1|TRBV4-1|.|TRBD2
TGCGCCAGCAGCCTGGGGACTAGCGGGAATCTTGGTGAGCAGTTCTTC
CASSLGTSGNLGEQFF
>TRBJ1-2|TRBV25-1|.|TRBD1
TGTGCCAGCAGTCCGGACAGGGTTGGTGGCTACACCTTC
CASSPDRVGGYTF
>TRBJ1-1|TRBV18|.|.
TGTGCCAGCTCACCAGGACAGTTGAACACTGAAGCTTTCTTT
CASSPGQLNTEAFF
>TRBJ1-1|TRBV19|.|TRBD1
TGTGCCAGTAATAGGGACAGAATTATGAACACTGAAGCTTTCTTT
CASNRDRIMNTEAFF
>TRBJ2-7|TRBV5-1|.|.
TGCGCCAGCAGCTTGGGACACGATACCTACGAGCAGTACTTC
CASSLGHDTYEQYF
>TRBJ2-1|TRBV4-1|.|TRBD2
TGCGCCAGCAGCCAGGATAGCGGGGGGTACAATGAGCAGTTCTTC
CASSQDSGGYNEQFF
>TRBJ2-2|TRBV4-3|few|.
TGCGCCAGCAGCCAAGGTGTCACAGTGAACACCGGGGAGCTGTTTTTT
CASSQGVTVNTGELFF
>TRBJ2-7|TRBV2|.|.
TGTGCCAGCAGAGGGGCACTGGGGATGGAGCAGTACTTC
CASRGALGMEQYF
>TRBJ1-1|TRBV4-3|.|TRBD1
TGCGCCAGCAGCCGGACAGGGGCCACTGAAGCTTTCTTT
CASSRTGATEAFF
>TRBJ2-2|TRBV11-1|.|TRBD2
TGTGCCAGCAGCTTAGAAAGGTTTTCAGGGACTAAAACCGGGGAGCTGTTTTTT
CASSLERFSGTKTGELFF
>TRBJ2-1|TRBV7-9|.|TRBD2
TGTGCCAGCAGCCGCCTGGGGGGGACGGGGGACAATGAGCAGTTCTTC
CASSRLGGTGDNEQFF
>TRBJ2-5|TRBV2|.|TRBD2
TGTGCCAGCAGTGAGCCGGGACTAGATATTGGGACCCAGTACTTC
CASSEPGLDIGTQYF
>TRBJ1-5|TRBV10-1|.|TRBD1
TGCGCCAGCAGGTCGTCGGACAGGGGAAATCAGCCCCAGCATTTT
CASRSSDRGNQPQHF
>TRBJ2-3|TRBV19|.|.
TGTGCCAGTAGTCCCAGAGGGCGGGCCACAACGGATACGCAGTATTTT
CASSPRGRATTDTQYF
>TRBJ2-5|TRBV10-3|.|TRBD2
TGTGCCATCAGTGAGTCGGGGAGGGTAGAGACCCAGTACTTC
CAISESGRVETQYF
>TRBJ2-3|TRBV2|.|.
TGTGCCAGCAGCAGCGACCGCACAGATACGCAGTATTTT
CASSSDRTDTQYF
>TRBJ1-5|TRBV19|.|.
TGTGCCAGTAGTATCCCCCCCACAGGCATTAGCAATCAGCCCCAGCATTTT
CASSIPPTGISNQPQHF
>TRBJ2-7|TRBV11-2|.|.
TGTGCCAGCAGCTTAGAGGAGGGACAGTGGGGCTACGAGCAGTACTTC
CASSLEEGQWGYEQYF
>TRBJ1-1|TRBV6-5|.|.
TGTGCCAGCAGTTATTACGGGAGGAGCACTGAAGCTTTCTTT
CASSYYGRSTEAFF
>TRBJ2-6|TRBV21-1|few|.
TGTGCCCCCCTGACGCGGTCTGGGGCCAACGTCCTGACTTTC
CAPLTRSGANVLTF
>TRBJ1-4|TRBV9|.|.
TGTGCCAGCAGCGAGGGGAATTCGAATGAAAAACTGTTTTTT
CASSEGNSNEKLFF
>TRBJ2-7|TRBV5-1|.|TRBD1
TGCGCCAGCAGCCTATGGACAGGGGACAGCTCCTACGAGCAGTACTTC
CASSLWTGDSSYEQYF
>TRBJ2-5|TRBV7-3|once|.
TGTGCCAGCAGCCCAGGGTCACAAGAGACCCAGTACTTC
CASSPGSQETQYF
>TRBJ1-4|TRBV7-9|.|TRBD1
TGTGCCAGCAGCATGAGACAGGGGGCGAGGTTAGCTAATGAAAAACTGTTTTTT
CASSMRQGARLANEKLFF
>TRBJ1-5|TRBV4-1|.|.
TGCGCCAGCAGCCCTAACAGATATAGCAATCAGCCCCAGCATTTT
CASSPNRYSNQPQHF
>TRBJ2-1|TRBV5-8|.|TRBD1
TGTGCCAGCAGCTTTGTTAGGGGGACAGATCCGGATGAGCAGTTCTTC
CASSFVRGTDPDEQFF
>TRBJ2-2|TRBV2|.|.
TGTGCCAAGAGAAGGGGGTTGATGGACACCGGGGAGCTGTTTTTT
CAKRRGLMDTGELFF
>TRBJ2-2|TRBV7-2|.|TRBD2
TGTGCCAGCAGGGGGACTAGCGGGCCGAACACCGGGGAGCTGTTTTTT
CASRGTSGPNTGELFF
>TRBJ2-2|TRBV7-3|.|TRBD1
TGTGCCAGCAGCCCCCGGCAGGGACAGGCCAACACCGGGGAGCTGTTTTTT
CASSPRQGQANTGELFF
>TRBJ1-5|TRBV4-1|.|.
TGCGCCAGCAGCCAAGACTTTATCATTTGGAGAACAGGGAATCAGCCCCAGCATTTT
CASSQDFIIWRTGNQPQHF
>TRBJ2-3|TRBV6-5|.|TRBD2
TGTGCCAGCAGTTACACGAGCGGGGGTAACACAGATACGCAGTATTTT
CASSYTSGGNTDTQYF
>TRBJ2-5|TRBV7-9|.|.
TGTGCCAGCAGCGGAGAGGCAGGGCCTACAGAGACCCAGTACTTC
CASSGEAGPTETQYF
>TRBJ1-2|TRBV15|.|.
TGTGCCACCAGCCCCTCCGGGGTTCGATATGGCTACACCTTC
CATSPSGVRYGYTF
>TRBJ2-1|TRBV25-1|.|TRBD1
TGTGCCAGCGTAGGACAGGGGTGGGCCAATGAGCAGTTCTTC
CASVGQGWANEQFF
>TRBJ2-7|TRBV7-2|.|.
TGTGCCAGCAGCTTAGTTGACAGCACCTACGAGCAGTACTTC
CASSLVDSTYEQYF
>TRBJ2-3|TRBV4-1|.|TRBD1
TGCGCCAGCAGCCCGGGGACAGGGGCCCGCAGGGATACGCAGTATTTT
CASSPGTGARRDTQYF
>TRBJ1-2|TRBV5-1|once|TRBD1
TGCGCCAGCAGCTTGGCGGGACAGGGGACCGGCGGCTACACCTTC
CASSLAGQGTGGYTF
>TRBJ2-7|TRBV5-1|.|TRBD1
TGCGCCAGCAGCTTACAGGGGGCGAATGGCGAGCAGTACTTC
CASSLQGANGEQYF
>TRBJ1-2|TRBV7-2|few|.
TGTGCCAGCAGCTTAAATGAGGTCTACGGCTGGGTCTTC
CASSLNEVYGWVF
>TRBJ2-3|TRBV10-3|.|.
TGTGCCATCAGTGAGTCTCTGGGGGCTGGCACAGATACGCAGTATTTT
CAISESLGAGTDTQYF
>TRBJ2-7|TRBV30|.|TRBD2
TGTGCCTGGAGCGGCGGGGGTCTCAAGTTCGAGCAGTACTTC
CAWSGGGLKFEQYF
>TRBJ1-4|TRBV9|.|.
TGTGCCAGCAGCGTAGAGCCCTCAACTAATGAAAAACTGTTTTTT
CASSVEPSTNEKLFF
>TRBJ1-1|TRBV7-6|.|TRBD1
TGTGCCAGCAGCTCTCGACAGGGGGAAGGAGCTTTCTTT
CASSSRQGEGAFF
>TRBJ1-5|TRBV5-6|.|TRBD1
TGTGCCAGCAGCTCGTCGGACAGGGAGCATCAGCCCCAGCATTTT
CASSSSDREHQPQHF
>TRBJ1-2|TRBV5-4|few|TRBD1
TGTGCCAGCAGCATACAGGGGTCCTATGGCTACACCTTC
CASSIQGSYGYTF
>TRBJ1-5|TRBV30|.|.
TGTGCCTGGTCGAGGGGGAATCAGCCCCAGCATTTT
CAWSRGNQPQHF